This T cell receptor (beta chain) was captured by sequencing in a study of blood T cell repertoires in COVID-19. The CDR3 extends over 15 amino acids. V dropped 7 bases and J dropped 5; count of bases not matched to a gene: 14. Germline CDR1 is MNHEY and CDR2 is SMNVEV (reference sequence). Assay: immunoSEQ multiplex PCR; the TCRdb copy retains only in-frame clones and omits some. The data show hundreds of thousands of clones, with approximately 88% seen just once and around 2.8% held by the top ten. The source is a woman younger than 45 with COVID-19, enrolled during active disease. The sample consisted of peripheral blood. The chain links TRBV27 to TRBJ2-7; TRBD1 aligns across 7 bases. This chain's CDR3 is CASTYRQGDRDEQYF. The CDR3 DNA reads TGTGCCAGCACCTATCGACAGGGAGATAGGGACGAGCAGTACTTC.